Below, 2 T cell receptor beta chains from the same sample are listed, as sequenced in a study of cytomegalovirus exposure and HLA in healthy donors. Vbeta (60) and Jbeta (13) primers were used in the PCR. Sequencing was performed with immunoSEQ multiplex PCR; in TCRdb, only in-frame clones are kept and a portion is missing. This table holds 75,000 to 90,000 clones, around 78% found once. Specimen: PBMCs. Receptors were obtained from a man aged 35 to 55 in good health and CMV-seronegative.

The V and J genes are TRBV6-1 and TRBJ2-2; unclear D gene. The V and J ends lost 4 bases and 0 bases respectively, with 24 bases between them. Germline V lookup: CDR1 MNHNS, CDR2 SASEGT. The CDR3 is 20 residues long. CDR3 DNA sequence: TGTGCCAGCAGTGTAGTTTTGTTCAGTTCGGAGACTCCGAACACCGGGGAGCTGTTTTTT. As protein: CASSVVLFSSETPNTGELFF.

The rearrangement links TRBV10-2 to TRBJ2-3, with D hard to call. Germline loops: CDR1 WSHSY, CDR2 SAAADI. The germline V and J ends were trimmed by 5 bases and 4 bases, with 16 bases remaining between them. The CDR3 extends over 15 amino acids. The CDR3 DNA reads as TGCGCCAGCAGTCCTAGTGGAACACGCGCAGATACGCAGTATTTT. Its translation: CASSPSGTRADTQYF.